A selection of T cell receptor beta chains follows, all from one sample in a study of cytomegalovirus exposure and HLA in healthy donors. The data were produced by immunoSEQ multiplex PCR, yet TCRdb's version contains in-frame clones alone and is incomplete. This sample has around 70,000 clones, with about 81% found just once. Source material: PBMCs. These receptors all come from a human donor in good health. CDR3s include the opening cysteine and the closing phenylalanine or tryptophan. Fields, in order: CDR3 DNA, CDR3 protein, clone size, J gene, CDR3 length, D gene, V gene. A D gene is named only where the DNA matches it firmly. Clone sizes are given selectively: once, few, many, or a class where the clone is expanded.

cdr3_nt: TGCAGCACCTCGGACAGCTACGAGCAGTACTTC
cdr3_aa: CSTSDSYEQYF
clone_size: NA
j_call: TRBJ2-7
cdr3_length: 11
d_call: NA
v_call: TRBV29-1

cdr3_nt: TGTGCCAGCAGCTTACAGGGCGGCACCGGGGAGCTGTTTTTT
cdr3_aa: CASSLQGGTGELFF
clone_size: few
j_call: TRBJ2-2
cdr3_length: 14
d_call: NA
v_call: TRBV11-3

cdr3_nt: TGTGCCAGCAGTGTGCAGTATGGCTACACCTTC
cdr3_aa: CASSVQYGYTF
clone_size: NA
j_call: TRBJ1-2
cdr3_length: 11
d_call: NA
v_call: TRBV2

cdr3_nt: TGTGCCAGCAGATCAGGGGTTTTGAACTATGGCTACCCCTTC
cdr3_aa: CASRSGVLNYGYPF
clone_size: once
j_call: TRBJ1-2
cdr3_length: 14
d_call: NA
v_call: TRBV25-1

cdr3_nt: TGTGCCAGCAGGCCAGGGACACTTAATGAAAAACTGTTTTTT
cdr3_aa: CASRPGTLNEKLFF
clone_size: NA
j_call: TRBJ1-4
cdr3_length: 14
d_call: NA
v_call: TRBV2

cdr3_nt: TGTGCCAGCAGCCCAGGACTAGCGGGGGGCGGTACAGCGTCGGCCTACGAGCAGTACTTC
cdr3_aa: CASSPGLAGGGTASAYEQYF
clone_size: once
j_call: TRBJ2-7
cdr3_length: 20
d_call: TRBD2
v_call: TRBV5-4

cdr3_nt: TGTGCCAGCGCCCTCCCCGGGAGAACCACTGGGGGAGAGACCCAGTACTTC
cdr3_aa: CASALPGRTTGGETQYF
clone_size: NA
j_call: TRBJ2-5
cdr3_length: 17
d_call: NA
v_call: TRBV28

cdr3_nt: TGTGCCAGCCGCTTGAGGGGGCTAGGTGAAAAACTGTTTTTT
cdr3_aa: CASRLRGLGEKLFF
clone_size: few
j_call: TRBJ1-4
cdr3_length: 14
d_call: TRBD1
v_call: TRBV28

cdr3_nt: TGCGCCAGCAGCTTGGGCTATGCAGGGGTTGACGAGCAGTACTTC
cdr3_aa: CASSLGYAGVDEQYF
clone_size: NA
j_call: TRBJ2-7
cdr3_length: 15
d_call: NA
v_call: TRBV5-1

cdr3_nt: TGTGCCAGCAGTCCCCCGCAGGGGGCTAGGTACGAGCAGTACTTC
cdr3_aa: CASSPPQGARYEQYF
clone_size: few
j_call: TRBJ2-7
cdr3_length: 15
d_call: TRBD1
v_call: TRBV27

cdr3_nt: TGTGCCACCCTCCAGGTACTAGCCATCACCGGGGAGCTGTTTTTT
cdr3_aa: CATLQVLAITGELFF
clone_size: NA
j_call: TRBJ2-2
cdr3_length: 15
d_call: NA
v_call: TRBV6-4

cdr3_nt: TGTGCCAGCAGTTCCCCCTCGCGGGGGGGGCACCATACGCAGTATTTT
cdr3_aa: CASSSPSRGGHHTQYF
clone_size: NA
j_call: TRBJ2-3
cdr3_length: 16
d_call: TRBD2
v_call: TRBV6-5

cdr3_nt: TGTGCCAGCAGTTCGGGACTAACGGGGGGGTACGAGCAGTACTTC
cdr3_aa: CASSSGLTGGYEQYF
clone_size: NA
j_call: TRBJ2-7
cdr3_length: 15
d_call: TRBD2
v_call: TRBV27

cdr3_nt: TGTGCCAGCAGCTCCCCGGAGGGCTATGGCTACACCTTC
cdr3_aa: CASSSPEGYGYTF
clone_size: NA
j_call: TRBJ1-2
cdr3_length: 13
d_call: NA
v_call: TRBV7-9

cdr3_nt: TGTGCCAGCAGCCTCGAACAGGGGTCAGATACGCAGTATTTT
cdr3_aa: CASSLEQGSDTQYF
clone_size: NA
j_call: TRBJ2-3
cdr3_length: 14
d_call: TRBD1
v_call: TRBV7-3

cdr3_nt: TGTGCCAGCAGCTTAGCGGGCAGTCAGATATATGGCTACACCTTC
cdr3_aa: CASSLAGSQIYGYTF
clone_size: NA
j_call: TRBJ1-2
cdr3_length: 15
d_call: NA
v_call: TRBV7-8

cdr3_nt: TGTGCCAGCAGTGTCGGCACCACAGGCTCTGGAAACACCATATATTTT
cdr3_aa: CASSVGTTGSGNTIYF
clone_size: NA
j_call: TRBJ1-3
cdr3_length: 16
d_call: NA
v_call: TRBV6-1

cdr3_nt: TGTGCCAGTAGTTCCCCCGGAGGTAGAGAGACCCAGTACTTC
cdr3_aa: CASSSPGGRETQYF
clone_size: once
j_call: TRBJ2-5
cdr3_length: 14
d_call: NA
v_call: TRBV19

cdr3_nt: TGCAGCGTAGGGACAGGGGGCGCGGAGACCCAGTACTTC
cdr3_aa: CSVGTGGAETQYF
clone_size: NA
j_call: TRBJ2-5
cdr3_length: 13
d_call: TRBD1
v_call: TRBV29-1

cdr3_nt: TGTGCCTGGAGTGTGCTCCCAGGGTCCGGGGAGCTGTTTTTT
cdr3_aa: CAWSVLPGSGELFF
clone_size: NA
j_call: TRBJ2-2
cdr3_length: 14
d_call: NA
v_call: TRBV30

cdr3_nt: TGTGCCAGCAGCTGGACAGGGCCCTCCTACGAGCAGTACTTC
cdr3_aa: CASSWTGPSYEQYF
clone_size: NA
j_call: TRBJ2-7
cdr3_length: 14
d_call: TRBD1
v_call: TRBV5-6

cdr3_nt: TGTGCCAGCAGCCCGACGTTTGGGGGCGGGGGGGCCCTTAGAGATACGCAGTATTTT
cdr3_aa: CASSPTFGGGGALRDTQYF
clone_size: few
j_call: TRBJ2-3
cdr3_length: 19
d_call: TRBD2
v_call: TRBV11-3

cdr3_nt: TGTGCCAGCAGCTTACCCGGGACAGGGTTAAATACGCAGTATTTT
cdr3_aa: CASSLPGTGLNTQYF
clone_size: NA
j_call: TRBJ2-3
cdr3_length: 15
d_call: NA
v_call: TRBV12-1

cdr3_nt: TGCGCCAGCAGTGAGTCATTTCCTTCCGGACTAGGGATCTATGGCTACACCTTC
cdr3_aa: CASSESFPSGLGIYGYTF
clone_size: NA
j_call: TRBJ1-2
cdr3_length: 18
d_call: NA
v_call: TRBV10-1

cdr3_nt: TGCGCCAGCAGCCCGGGGGCAGATACGCAGTATTTT
cdr3_aa: CASSPGADTQYF
clone_size: NA
j_call: TRBJ2-3
cdr3_length: 12
d_call: NA
v_call: TRBV5-1

cdr3_nt: TGTGCCAGCAGCCCTACAGGGTTCAACAATCAGCCCCAGCATTTT
cdr3_aa: CASSPTGFNNQPQHF
clone_size: few
j_call: TRBJ1-5
cdr3_length: 15
d_call: NA
v_call: TRBV7-2

cdr3_nt: TGTGCCATCAGTGAGCCGGACAGGGGACGGGACACCATATATTTT
cdr3_aa: CAISEPDRGRDTIYF
clone_size: NA
j_call: TRBJ1-3
cdr3_length: 15
d_call: TRBD1
v_call: TRBV10-3

cdr3_nt: TGTGCCAGCAGTCGGACACCGCCCTCCACAGATACGCAGTATTTT
cdr3_aa: CASSRTPPSTDTQYF
clone_size: NA
j_call: TRBJ2-3
cdr3_length: 15
d_call: NA
v_call: TRBV6-6

cdr3_nt: TGTGCCACCAGCTCCAATGACCCCAGGTACTCCTACACCTTC
cdr3_aa: CATSSNDPRYSYTF
clone_size: once
j_call: TRBJ1-2
cdr3_length: 14
d_call: NA
v_call: TRBV15

cdr3_nt: TGTGCCTGCCACGGACAGGGGGGATCCTACGAGCAGTACTTC
cdr3_aa: CACHGQGGSYEQYF
clone_size: NA
j_call: TRBJ2-7
cdr3_length: 14
d_call: TRBD1
v_call: TRBV30

cdr3_nt: TGCAGCGTCCGGGACAGAACTAACACCGGGGAGCTGTTTTTT
cdr3_aa: CSVRDRTNTGELFF
clone_size: NA
j_call: TRBJ2-2
cdr3_length: 14
d_call: TRBD1
v_call: TRBV29-1

cdr3_nt: TGTGCCAGCAGTGAATTTGGGGGGGATTTAGCCGGGGAGCTGTTTTTT
cdr3_aa: CASSEFGGDLAGELFF
clone_size: once
j_call: TRBJ2-2
cdr3_length: 16
d_call: TRBD2
v_call: TRBV6-1

cdr3_nt: TGTGCCTCCCATGGTGGCAGGGCGACCTACGAGCAGTACTTC
cdr3_aa: CASHGGRATYEQYF
clone_size: NA
j_call: TRBJ2-7
cdr3_length: 14
d_call: NA
v_call: TRBV30

cdr3_nt: TGCGCCAGCAGCTCGACAGGGACGAACACTGAAGCTTTCTTT
cdr3_aa: CASSSTGTNTEAFF
clone_size: NA
j_call: TRBJ1-1
cdr3_length: 14
d_call: TRBD1
v_call: TRBV5-1

cdr3_nt: TGTGCCAGCAGCCTTCGGGACAGTCGAAATCAGCCCCAGCATTTT
cdr3_aa: CASSLRDSRNQPQHF
clone_size: few
j_call: TRBJ1-5
cdr3_length: 15
d_call: TRBD1
v_call: TRBV7-8

cdr3_nt: TGCGCCAGCAGCTTGGACGGACTAACTGAAGCTTTCTTT
cdr3_aa: CASSLDGLTEAFF
clone_size: NA
j_call: TRBJ1-1
cdr3_length: 13
d_call: NA
v_call: TRBV5-1